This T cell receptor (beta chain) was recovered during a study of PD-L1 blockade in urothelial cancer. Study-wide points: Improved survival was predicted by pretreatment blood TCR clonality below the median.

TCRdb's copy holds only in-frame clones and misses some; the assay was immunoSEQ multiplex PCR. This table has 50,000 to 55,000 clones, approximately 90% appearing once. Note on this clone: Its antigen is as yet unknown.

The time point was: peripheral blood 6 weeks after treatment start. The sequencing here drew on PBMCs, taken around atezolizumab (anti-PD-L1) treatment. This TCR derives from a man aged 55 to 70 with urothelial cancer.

The CDR3 protein is CATRERGKYYEQYF. The DNA of the CDR3 is TGTGCCACCCGGGAGCGGGGAAAATACTACGAGCAGTACTTC. V and J are TRBV19 and TRBJ2-7; the match to TRBD2 covers 7 bases. Germline CDR1 and CDR2: LNHDA and SQIVND (reference sequence). J was trimmed by 3 bases and V by 10 bases; bases with no gene match: 12. This CDR3 comprises 14 residues.